This T cell receptor (beta chain) is from a study of metastatic and nonmetastatic thyroid tumors. Turning to the study itself: Repertoire data that came from the blood and tumor or nodule tissue of malignant and benign thyroid patients were compared.

Original data processing: Across clinicopathological groups, CDR3 differences served as the basis for building a distant-metastasis classifier for papillary thyroid cancer. TCRdb redid the clone calls on the PCR reads using MiXCR. The V and J calls shown here were made by TCRdb, not taken from the authors' results. The sample yields around 16,000 clones, 27% seen once. Whole-study results and caveats: Reports indicated that malignant thyroid tumors showed significantly higher TCR beta diversity than benign nodules did, in blood and tumor.

Every patient was untreated before thyroid surgery. On this clone itself: The antigen is undetermined.

Trimming removed 0 bases from V and 2 bases from J; junction bases left unmatched: 1. This CDR3 is built from 15 residues. Germline V lookup: CDR1 GTSNPN, CDR2 SVGIG (reference sequence). The sample taken for sequencing was adjacent normal tissue. This chain links TRBV30 with TRBJ1-6, with 7 bases matching TRBD1. This TCR came from a female donor with papillary thyroid cancer or a benign thyroid nodule (not recorded which). Some clones in this sample may be carry-over from other donors' samples. CDR3 loop: CAWSVDRAYNSPLHF. The CDR3 coding sequence is TGTGCCTGGAGTGTCGACAGGGCCTATAATTCACCCCTCCACTTT.